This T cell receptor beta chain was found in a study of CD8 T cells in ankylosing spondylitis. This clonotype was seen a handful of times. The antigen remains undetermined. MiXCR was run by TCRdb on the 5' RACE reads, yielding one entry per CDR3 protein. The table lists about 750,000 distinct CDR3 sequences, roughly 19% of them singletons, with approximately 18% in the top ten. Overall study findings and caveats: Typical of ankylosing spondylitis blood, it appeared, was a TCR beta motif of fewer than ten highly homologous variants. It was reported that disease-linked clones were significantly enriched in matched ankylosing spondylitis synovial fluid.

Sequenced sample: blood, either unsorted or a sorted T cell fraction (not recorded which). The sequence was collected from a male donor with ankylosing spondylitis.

The CDR3, as DNA: TGCGCCAGCAGCTTGGCCTGGGACAGCACCTCTGAAGCTTTCTTT. It is translated as CASSLAWDSTSEAFF. This rearrangement joins TRBV5-1 to TRBJ1-1; 7 positions agree with TRBD1. The CDR3 is made up of 15 amino acids. The germline gives CDR1 SGHRS, CDR2 YFSETQ. J lost 6 bases, V lost 0 bases, and 8 bases had no gene match.